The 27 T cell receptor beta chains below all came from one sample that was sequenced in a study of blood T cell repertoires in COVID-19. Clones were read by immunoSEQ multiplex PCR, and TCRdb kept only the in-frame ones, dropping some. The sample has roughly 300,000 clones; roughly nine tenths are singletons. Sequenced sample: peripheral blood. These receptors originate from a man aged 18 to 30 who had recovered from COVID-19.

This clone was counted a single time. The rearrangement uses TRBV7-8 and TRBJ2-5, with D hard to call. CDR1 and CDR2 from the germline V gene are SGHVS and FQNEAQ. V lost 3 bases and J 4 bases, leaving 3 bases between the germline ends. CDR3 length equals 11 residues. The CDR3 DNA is TGTGCCAGCAGCTTCCTAGAGACCCAGTACTTC. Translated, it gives CASSFLETQYF.

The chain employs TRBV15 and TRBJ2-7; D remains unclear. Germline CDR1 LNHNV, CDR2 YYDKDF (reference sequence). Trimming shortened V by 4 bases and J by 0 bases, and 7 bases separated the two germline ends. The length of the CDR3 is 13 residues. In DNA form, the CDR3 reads TGTGCCACCAGCAACTTTAACTCCTACGAGCAGTACTTC. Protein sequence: CATSNFNSYEQYF.

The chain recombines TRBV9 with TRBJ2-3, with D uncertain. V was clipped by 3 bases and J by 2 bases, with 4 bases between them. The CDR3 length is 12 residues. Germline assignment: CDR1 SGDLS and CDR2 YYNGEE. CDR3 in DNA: TGTGCCAGCAGCGCCCACACAGATACGCAGTATTTT. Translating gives CASSAHTDTQYF.

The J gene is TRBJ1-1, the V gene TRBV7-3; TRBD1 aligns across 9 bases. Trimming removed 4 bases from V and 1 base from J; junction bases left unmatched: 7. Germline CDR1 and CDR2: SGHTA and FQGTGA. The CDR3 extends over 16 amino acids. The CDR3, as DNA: TGTGCCAGCAGCTCCCACAGGGGGCAGGGGAACACTGAAGCTTTCTTT. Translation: CASSSHRGQGNTEAFF.

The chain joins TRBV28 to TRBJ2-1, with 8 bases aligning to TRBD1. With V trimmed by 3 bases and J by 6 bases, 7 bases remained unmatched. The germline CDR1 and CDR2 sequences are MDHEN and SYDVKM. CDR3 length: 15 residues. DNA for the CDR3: TGTGCCAGCAGTTTTCCGACAGGGGTGGTCAATGAGCAGTTCTTC. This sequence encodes CASSFPTGVVNEQFF.

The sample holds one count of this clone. The CDR3: CASSHTGGSTDTQYF. Here the CDR3 DNA reads TGTGCCAGCAGTCACACAGGGGGGAGCACAGATACGCAGTATTTT. The rearrangement joins TRBV7-9 to TRBJ2-3, with 8 bases lining up with TRBD1. Germline trimming cut 6 bases from V and 0 bases from J; bases unmatched to any gene: 5. CDR3 length equals 15 residues. The germline V gene encodes CDR1 SEHNR and CDR2 FQNEAQ (reference sequence).

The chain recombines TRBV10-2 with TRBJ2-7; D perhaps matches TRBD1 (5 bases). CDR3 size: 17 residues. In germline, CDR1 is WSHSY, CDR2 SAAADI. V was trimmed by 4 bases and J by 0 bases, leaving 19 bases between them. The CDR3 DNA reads TGCGCCAGCAGTGCCCTCGTAGGGGCTCCAGACTCCTACGAGCAGTACTTC. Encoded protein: CASSALVGAPDSYEQYF.

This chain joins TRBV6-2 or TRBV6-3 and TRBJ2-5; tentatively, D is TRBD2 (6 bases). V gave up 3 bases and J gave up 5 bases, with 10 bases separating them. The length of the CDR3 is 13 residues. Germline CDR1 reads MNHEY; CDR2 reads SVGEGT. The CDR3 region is CASSYPGDETQYF. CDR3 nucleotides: TGTGCCAGCAGTTATCCGGGGGATGAGACCCAGTACTTC.

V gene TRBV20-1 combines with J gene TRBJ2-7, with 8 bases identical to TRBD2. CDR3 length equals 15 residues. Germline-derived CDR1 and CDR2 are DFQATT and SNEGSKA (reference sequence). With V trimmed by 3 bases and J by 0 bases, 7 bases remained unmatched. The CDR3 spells CSASPPGTSSYEQYF. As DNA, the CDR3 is TGCAGTGCTAGTCCCCCCGGGACTAGCTCCTACGAGCAGTACTTC.

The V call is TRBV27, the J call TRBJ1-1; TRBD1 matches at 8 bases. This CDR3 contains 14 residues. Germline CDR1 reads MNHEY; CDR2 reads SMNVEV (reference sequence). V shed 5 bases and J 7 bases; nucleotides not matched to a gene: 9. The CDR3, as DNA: TGTGCCAGCAGTCATGCAGGGGGCTCATATGAAGCTTTCTTT. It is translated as CASSHAGGSYEAFF.

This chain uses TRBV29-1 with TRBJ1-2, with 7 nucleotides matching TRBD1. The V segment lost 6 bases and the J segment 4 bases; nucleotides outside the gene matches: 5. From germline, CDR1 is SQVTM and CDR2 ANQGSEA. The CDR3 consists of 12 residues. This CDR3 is CSVGGQFYGYTF. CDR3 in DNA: TGCAGCGTGGGGGGACAGTTCTATGGCTACACCTTC.

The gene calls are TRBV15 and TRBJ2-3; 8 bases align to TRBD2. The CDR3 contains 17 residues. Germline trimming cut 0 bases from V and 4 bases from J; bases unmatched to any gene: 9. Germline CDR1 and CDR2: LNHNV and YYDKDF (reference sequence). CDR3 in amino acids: CATSRDFAGRASDTQYF. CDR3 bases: TGTGCCACCAGCAGAGATTTTGCCGGGAGGGCCTCAGATACGCAGTATTTT.

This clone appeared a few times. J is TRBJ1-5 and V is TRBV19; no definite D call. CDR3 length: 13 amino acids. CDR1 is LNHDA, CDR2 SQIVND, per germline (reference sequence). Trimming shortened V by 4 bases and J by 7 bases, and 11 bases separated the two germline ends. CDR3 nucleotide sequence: TGTGCCAGTAGTACTCTCCTCCGGCAGCCCCAGCATTTT. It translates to CASSTLLRQPQHF.

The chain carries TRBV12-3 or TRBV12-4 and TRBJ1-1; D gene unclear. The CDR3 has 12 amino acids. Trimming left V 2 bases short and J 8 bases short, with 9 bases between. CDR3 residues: CASSLPRGEAFF. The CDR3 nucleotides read TGTGCCAGCAGTTTACCCCGCGGCGAAGCTTTCTTT.

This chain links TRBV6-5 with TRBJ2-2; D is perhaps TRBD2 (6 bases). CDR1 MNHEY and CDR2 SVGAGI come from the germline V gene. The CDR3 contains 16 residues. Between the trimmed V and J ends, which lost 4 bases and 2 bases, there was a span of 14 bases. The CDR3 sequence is CASSSRVAVNTGELFF. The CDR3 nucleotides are TGTGCCAGCAGTTCTCGGGTAGCGGTTAACACCGGGGAGCTGTTTTTT.

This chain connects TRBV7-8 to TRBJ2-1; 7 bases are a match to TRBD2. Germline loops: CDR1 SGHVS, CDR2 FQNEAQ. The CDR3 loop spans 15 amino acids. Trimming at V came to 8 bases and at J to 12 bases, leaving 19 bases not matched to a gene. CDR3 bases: TGTGCCAGCGGACCCACCGGGACTACATTTACAAGGCAGTTCTTC. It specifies CASGPTGTTFTRQFF.

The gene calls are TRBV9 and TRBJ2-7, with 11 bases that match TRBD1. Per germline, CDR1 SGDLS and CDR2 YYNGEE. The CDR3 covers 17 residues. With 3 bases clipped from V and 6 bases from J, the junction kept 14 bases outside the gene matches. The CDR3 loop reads CASSGSPGQGVPGEQYF. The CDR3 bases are TGTGCCAGCAGCGGGTCCCCGGGACAGGGGGTCCCCGGCGAGCAGTACTTC.

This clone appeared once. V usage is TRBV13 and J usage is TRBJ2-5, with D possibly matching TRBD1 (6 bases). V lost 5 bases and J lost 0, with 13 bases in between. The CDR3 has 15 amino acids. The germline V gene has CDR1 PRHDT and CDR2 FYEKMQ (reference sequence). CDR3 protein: CASSLGTRYQETQYF. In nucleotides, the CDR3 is TGTGCCAGCAGCCTCGGGACAAGGTACCAAGAGACCCAGTACTTC.

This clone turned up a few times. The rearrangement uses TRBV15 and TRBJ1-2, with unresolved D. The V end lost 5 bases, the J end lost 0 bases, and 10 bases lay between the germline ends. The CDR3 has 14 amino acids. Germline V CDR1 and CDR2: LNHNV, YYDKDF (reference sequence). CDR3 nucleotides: TGTGCCACCAGCTTGGCAGACTCTAACTATGGCTACACCTTC. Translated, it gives CATSLADSNYGYTF. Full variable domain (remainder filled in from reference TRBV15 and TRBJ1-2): DAMVIQNPRYQVTQFGKPVTLSCSQTLNHNVMYWYQQKSSQAPKLLFHYYDKDFNNEADTPDNFQSRRPNTSFCFLDIRSPGLGDTAMYLCATSLADSNYGYTFGSGTRLTVV.

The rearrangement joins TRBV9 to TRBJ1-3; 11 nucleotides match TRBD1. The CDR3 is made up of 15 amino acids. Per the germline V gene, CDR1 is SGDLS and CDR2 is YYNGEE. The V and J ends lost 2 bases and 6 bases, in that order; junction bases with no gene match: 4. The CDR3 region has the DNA TGTGCCAGCAGCGTGGGACAGGGGGTAGAAAACACCATATATTTT. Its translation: CASSVGQGVENTIYF.

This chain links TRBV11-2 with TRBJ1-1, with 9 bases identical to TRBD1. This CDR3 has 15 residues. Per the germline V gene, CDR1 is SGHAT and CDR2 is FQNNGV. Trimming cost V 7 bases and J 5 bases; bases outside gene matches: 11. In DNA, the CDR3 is TGTGCCAGCATCGGGACCGGGACAGGGTTTACTGAAGCTTTCTTT. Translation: CASIGTGTGFTEAFF.

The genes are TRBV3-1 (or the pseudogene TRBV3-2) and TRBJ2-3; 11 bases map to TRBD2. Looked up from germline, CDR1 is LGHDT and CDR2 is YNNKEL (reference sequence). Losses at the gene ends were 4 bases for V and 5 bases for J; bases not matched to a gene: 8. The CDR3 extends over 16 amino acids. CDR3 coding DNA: TGTGCCAGCAGCCCGTCTAGCGGGGGGCATGTAGATACGCAGTATTTT. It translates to CASSPSSGGHVDTQYF.

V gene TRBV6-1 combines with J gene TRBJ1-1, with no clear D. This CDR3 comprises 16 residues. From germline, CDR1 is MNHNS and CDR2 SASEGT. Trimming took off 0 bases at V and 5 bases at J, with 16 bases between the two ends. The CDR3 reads CASSEARRGWGTEAFF. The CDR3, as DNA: TGTGCCAGCAGTGAAGCTAGACGGGGTTGGGGAACTGAAGCTTTCTTT.

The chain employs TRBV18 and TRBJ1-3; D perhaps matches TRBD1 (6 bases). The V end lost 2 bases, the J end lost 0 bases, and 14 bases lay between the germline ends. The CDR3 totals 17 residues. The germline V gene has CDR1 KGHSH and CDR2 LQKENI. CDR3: CASSPWGGPSSGNTIYF. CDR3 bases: TGTGCCAGCTCACCATGGGGGGGGCCGAGCTCTGGAAACACCATATATTTT. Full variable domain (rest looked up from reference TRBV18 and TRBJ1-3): NAGVMQNPRHLVRRRGQEARLRCSPMKGHSHVYWYRQLPEEGLKFMVYLQKENIIDESGMPKERFSAEFPKEGPSILRIQQVVRGDSAAYFCASSPWGGPSSGNTIYFGEGSWLTVV.

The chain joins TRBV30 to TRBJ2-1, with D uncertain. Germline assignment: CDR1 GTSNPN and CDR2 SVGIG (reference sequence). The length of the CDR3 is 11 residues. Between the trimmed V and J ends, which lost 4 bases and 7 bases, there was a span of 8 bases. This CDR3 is CAWTPGNEQFF. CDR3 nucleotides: TGTGCCTGGACCCCCGGGAATGAGCAGTTCTTC.

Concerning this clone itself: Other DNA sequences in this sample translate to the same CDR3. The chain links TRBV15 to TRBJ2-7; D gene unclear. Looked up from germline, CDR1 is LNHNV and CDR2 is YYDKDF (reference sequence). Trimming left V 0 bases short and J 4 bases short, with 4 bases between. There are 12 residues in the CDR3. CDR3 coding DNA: TGTGCCACCAGCAGAGATAGATACGAGCAGTACTTC. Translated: CATSRDRYEQYF.

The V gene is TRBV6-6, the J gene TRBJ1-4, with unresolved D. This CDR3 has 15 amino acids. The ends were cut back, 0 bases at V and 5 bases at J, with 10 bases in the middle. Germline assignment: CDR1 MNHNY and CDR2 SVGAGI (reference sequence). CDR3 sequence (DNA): TGTGCCAGCAGTTACTCGAACAGCAGAAATGAAAAACTGTTTTTT. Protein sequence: CASSYSNSRNEKLFF.